A single sample gave rise to the 17 T cell receptor beta chains below, sequenced in a study of T cell repertoires in cytomegalovirus infection. For these TCRs, the target antigens are not known. Each CDR3 protein is one row after TCRdb ran MiXCR on the reads. The sample has approximately 130,000 distinct CDR3 sequences; about 24% are singletons. Input material: PBMCs, sequenced either directly or after in vitro stimulation (not recorded which). The receptor source for this set is a human donor in good health (CMV status not recorded). Some clones in this sample may be carry-over from other donors' samples.

Only a few counts were recorded for this clonotype. V gene TRBV19 combines with J gene TRBJ1-2, with D hard to call. Germline CDR1 reads LNHDA; CDR2 reads SQIVND (reference sequence). The V and J ends lost 5 bases and 5 bases respectively, with 9 bases between them. The CDR3 has 12 amino acids. CDR3 coding DNA: TGTGCCAGTAGTGCCCACCCGTATGGCTACACCTTC. This gives the protein CASSAHPYGYTF.

In this sample, this clonotype turned up many times. This chain links TRBV7-2 with TRBJ2-3; D gene unclear. Trimming removed 7 bases at V and 4 bases at J, with 15 bases between. There are 14 residues in the CDR3. In germline, CDR1 is SGHTA, CDR2 FQGNSA. CDR3 sequence (DNA): TGTGCCAGCACCCCCTCCCGATTGGCAGATACGCAGTATTTT. This encodes CASTPSRLADTQYF.

The rearrangement joins TRBV19 to TRBJ2-2, with D hard to call. V lost 5 bases and J 5 bases, leaving 12 bases between the germline ends. Germline V gene data show CDR1 as LNHDA and CDR2 as SQIVND (reference sequence). CDR3 length equals 14 residues. CDR3 in DNA: TGTGCCAGTAGTTCGGGTCCTCTGACCGGGGAGCTGTTTTTT. Translating it yields CASSSGPLTGELFF.

J is TRBJ2-5 and V is TRBV2; perhaps D is TRBD1 or TRBD2 (5 bases each). Per the germline V gene, CDR1 is SNHLY and CDR2 is FYNNEI. The CDR3 loop spans 16 amino acids. V gave up 0 bases and J gave up 5 bases, with 16 bases separating them. The CDR3 loop reads CASSEAIGTTAETQYF. CDR3 DNA: TGTGCCAGCAGTGAAGCAATAGGGACCACAGCGGAGACCCAGTACTTC.

The chain has TRBV20-1 and TRBJ2-7, with D maybe TRBD2 (6 bases). CDR3 size: 18 residues. Per germline, CDR1 DFQATT and CDR2 SNEGSKA (reference sequence). Trimming removed 0 bases from V and 3 bases from J, with 24 bases in between. The CDR3 here is CSARDPEGSGSHYYEQYF. The CDR3 nucleotides read TGCAGTGCTAGAGATCCCGAAGGTAGCGGATCGCACTACTACGAGCAGTACTTC.

V usage is TRBV5-6 and J usage is TRBJ2-5; 10 positions match TRBD1. With 0 bases clipped from V and 2 bases from J, the junction kept 7 bases outside the gene matches. The CDR3 has 17 amino acids. Per germline, CDR1 SGHDT and CDR2 YYEEEE. The CDR3 protein is CASSLGVTGGLQETQYF. The CDR3 nucleotides are TGTGCCAGCAGCTTGGGGGTGACAGGGGGCCTTCAAGAGACCCAGTACTTC.

V and J are TRBV7-8 and TRBJ1-5; the D is unclear. Trimming took 0 bases from V and 7 from J, leaving 13 bases between them. This CDR3 is built from 15 residues. Germline CDR1 and CDR2: SGHVS and FQNEAQ. The CDR3 protein is CASSLASARRQPQHF. The CDR3 nucleotides are TGTGCCAGCAGCTTAGCAAGTGCGAGAAGGCAGCCCCAGCATTTT.

This clonotype was seen more than once but under ten times. The rearrangement links TRBV5-1 to TRBJ1-1; D is uncertain. V was clipped by 0 bases and J by 2 bases, with 8 bases between them. Germline CDR1 and CDR2: SGHRS and YFSETQ. The CDR3 covers 14 residues. Written as DNA, the CDR3 is TGCGCCAGCAGCTTGGCAGCTTTTAACACTGAAGCTTTCTTT. It is translated as CASSLAAFNTEAFF. Full variable domain (rest looked up from reference TRBV5-1 and TRBJ1-1): KAGVTQTPRYLIKTRGQQVTLSCSPISGHRSVSWYQQTPGQGLQFLFEYFSETQRNKGNFPGRFSGRQFSNSRSEMNVSTLELGDSALYLCASSLAAFNTEAFFGQGTRLTVV.

This clonotype was seen a few times. The chain recombines TRBV6-1 with TRBJ2-1; D not resolved. Per the germline V gene, CDR1 is MNHNS and CDR2 is SASEGT. V was clipped by 8 bases and J by 3 bases, with 8 bases between them. CDR3 length: 12 amino acids. Here the CDR3 reads CASQENYNEQFF. CDR3 in DNA: TGTGCCAGCCAAGAAAACTACAATGAGCAGTTCTTC.

This clonotype was found a few times. The genes are TRBV18 and TRBJ2-1; 9 bases match TRBD2. Germline lookup yields CDR1 KGHSH and CDR2 LQKENI. This CDR3 comprises 17 residues. J lost 8 bases, V lost 3 bases, and 14 bases had no gene match. CDR3 sequence: CASSPALTSGEGDEQFF. The CDR3 DNA follows: TGTGCCAGCTCACCCGCCCTGACTAGCGGAGAAGGCGATGAGCAGTTCTTC.

This clonotype appeared a few times. This rearrangement joins TRBV12-3 or TRBV12-4 to TRBJ1-2; D is unresolved. Between the trimmed V and J ends, which lost 1 base and 8 bases, there was a span of 5 bases. The CDR3 spans 11 residues. The CDR3 here is CASSLVRGYTF. The CDR3 DNA is TGTGCCAGCAGTTTAGTTCGCGGCTACACCTTC.

CDR3 protein: CASSLMKGSPLHF. The DNA of the CDR3 is TGTGCCAGCAGCTTAATGAAGGGTTCACCCCTCCACTTT. The rearrangement uses TRBV5-4 and TRBJ1-6; D ambiguous. CDR3 length: 13 residues. V was cut by 2 bases and J by 9 bases, with 9 bases left in between. Germline-derived CDR1 and CDR2 are SGHNT and YYREEE (reference sequence).

V is TRBV20-1 and J is TRBJ2-7; tentative D call: TRBD1 (6 bases). CDR1 is DFQATT, CDR2 SNEGSKA, per germline (reference sequence). V lost 6 bases to trimming and J lost 5 bases, with 11 bases between them. The CDR3 loop spans 11 amino acids. The CDR3 bases are TGCAGTGCCAAAAGGACAGACGAGCAGTACTTC. Protein: CSAKRTDEQYF.

This clonotype was detected a few times. The chain recombines TRBV7-8 with TRBJ1-5; D might be TRBD1 (6 bases). The germline CDR1 and CDR2 sequences are SGHVS and FQNEAQ. V was cut by 0 bases and J by 2 bases, with 11 bases left in between. There are 16 residues in the CDR3. Written as DNA, the CDR3 is TGTGCCAGCAGCTTAGCGCTTAACAGGGGCAATCAGCCCCAGCATTTT. Translation gives CASSLALNRGNQPQHF.

This clonotype was recorded a few times. The genes are TRBV12-3 or TRBV12-4 and TRBJ1-1, with 10 bases identical to TRBD1. The length of the CDR3 is 16 residues. Trimming cost V 0 bases and J 5 bases; bases outside gene matches: 6. The CDR3 spells CASSLAPGQGRTEAFF. CDR3 DNA sequence: TGTGCCAGCAGTTTAGCTCCGGGACAGGGGAGGACTGAAGCTTTCTTT.

This clonotype was seen a few times. The chain has TRBV6-5 and TRBJ2-1; D unresolved. From germline, CDR1 is MNHEY and CDR2 SVGAGI. V was cut by 1 base and J by 7 bases, with 5 bases left in between. CDR3 length: 12 amino acids. The CDR3 nucleotides read TGTGCCAGCAGTTACTGGGGAAATGAGCAGTTCTTC. The encoded protein is CASSYWGNEQFF.

The table lists this clonotype with many counts. The J gene is TRBJ2-5, the V gene TRBV7-2, with D perhaps matching TRBD2 (5 bases). CDR1 is SGHTA and CDR2 is FQGNSA in the germline V gene. Deletions cut 2 bases from V and 5 bases from J, with 12 bases between. This CDR3 has 14 residues. The DNA of the CDR3 is TGTGCCAGCAGCTTACGTGGGAGTTCGGAGACCCAGTACTTC. Encoded protein: CASSLRGSSETQYF.